One and the same sample provided the 12 T cell receptor beta chains below, sequenced in a study of T-cell reconstitution after alpha-beta-depleted transplantation in children. Unique molecular identifiers were incorporated when the TCRbeta library was constructed. TCRdb analysed the PCR reads with MiXCR anew, one entry per CDR3 protein. The profile shows some 550,000 distinct CDR3 sequences, about 21% of them singletons. The sequencing here drew on PBMCs, mostly from graft donor cells, taken 360 days after TCRalphabeta/CD19-depleted stem cell transplant. These receptors were obtained from a boy younger than two who had a stem cell transplant for acute myeloid leukemia, so the T cells may come from the graft donor.

This chain uses TRBV7-2 with TRBJ2-7, with D uncertain. V was pared by 1 base and J by 3 bases, with 13 bases between. This CDR3 comprises 15 residues. CDR1 SGHTA and CDR2 FQGNSA come from the germline V gene. The CDR3 loop is CASSLDTARFYEQYF. CDR3 nucleotide sequence: TGTGCCAGCAGCTTAGATACAGCCCGTTTCTACGAGCAGTACTTC.

V gene TRBV20-1 combines with J gene TRBJ2-3, with TRBD1 as a possible D gene (5 bases). The V end lost 5 bases, the J end lost 5 bases, and 20 bases lay between the germline ends. This CDR3 is 15 amino acids long. Per the germline V gene, CDR1 is DFQATT and CDR2 is SNEGSKA (reference sequence). CDR3 sequence: CSAFGEGVERDTQYF. The CDR3, as DNA: TGCAGTGCTTTTGGGGAAGGGGTGGAAAGAGATACGCAGTATTTT.

J is TRBJ2-1 and V is TRBV20-1; 11 nucleotides align to TRBD2. CDR1 is DFQATT and CDR2 is SNEGSKA in the germline V gene (reference sequence). CDR3 length equals 17 residues. The V gene end was trimmed by 3 bases and the J gene end by 5 bases; junction bases not matched to a gene: 12. This CDR3 is CSASRVWLAGGDNEQFF. CDR3 sequence (DNA): TGCAGTGCTAGTAGGGTGTGGCTAGCGGGGGGCGACAATGAGCAGTTCTTC.

This clonotype showed up many times. This sequence joins TRBV29-1 and TRBJ2-5; D remains ambiguous. The V and J ends lost 3 bases and 4 bases respectively, with 9 bases between them. CDR1 SQVTM and CDR2 ANQGSEA come from the germline V gene. The CDR3 has 12 residues. CDR3 amino acids: CSVEPVGETQYF. CDR3 nucleotide sequence: TGCAGCGTTGAGCCTGTAGGAGAGACCCAGTACTTC.

Remarks on this clonotype: One junction end does not reproduce the germline sequence, and a read error may be involved. The rearrangement joins TRBV7-2 to TRBJ2-7; D gene uncertain. The CDR3 loop spans 12 amino acids. Germline V lookup: CDR1 SGHTA, CDR2 FQGNSA. Here the CDR3 reads CASSLVSYGQYF. Here the CDR3 DNA reads TGTGCCAGCAGCTTAGTGTCTTACGGGCAGTACTTC. The full variable domain, rest sourced from reference TRBV7-2 and TRBJ2-7, is GAGVSQSPSNKVTEKGKDVELRCDPISGHTALYWYRQSLGQGLEFLIYFQGNSAPDKSGLPSDRFSAERTGGSVSTLTIQRTQQEDSAVYLCASSLVSYGQYFGPGTRLTVT.

A few counts support this clonotype. The V and J genes are TRBV12-3 or TRBV12-4 and TRBJ1-6; tentatively, D is TRBD1 (6 bases). This CDR3 has 13 residues. V was shortened by 5 bases and J by 7 bases, with 9 bases between the two germline ends. The CDR3 bases are TGTGCCAGCAGTAGGGGGGTAAATTCACCCCTCCACTTT. Its translation is CASSRGVNSPLHF.

The chain combines TRBV7-9 with TRBJ2-5; no definite D call. Germline lookup yields CDR1 SEHNR and CDR2 FQNEAQ (reference sequence). V was shortened by 2 bases and J by 0 bases, with 7 bases between the two germline ends. CDR3 size: 14 residues. CDR3 DNA: TGTGCCAGCAGCTTATCCCGGCACCAAGAGACCCAGTACTTC. Amino acid sequence: CASSLSRHQETQYF.

This clonotype has a handful of counts. The V call is TRBV12-3 or TRBV12-4, the J call TRBJ2-1; TRBD2 matches 9 bases. The CDR3 is made up of 15 amino acids. Trimming at V came to 7 bases and at J to 6 bases, leaving 10 bases not matched to a gene. Here the CDR3 reads CASTPISGGINEQFF. The CDR3 bases are TGTGCCAGCACCCCGATTAGCGGGGGAATCAATGAGCAGTTCTTC.

The chain is built from TRBV6-1 and TRBJ1-5; TRBD1 matches 7 bases. The germline gives CDR1 MNHNS, CDR2 SASEGT. Trimming removed 5 bases from V and 4 bases from J; junction bases left unmatched: 8. CDR3 size: 15 residues. CDR3 loop: CASSPTGTANQPQHF. The CDR3 region has the DNA TGTGCCAGCAGTCCGACCGGGACAGCAAATCAGCCCCAGCATTTT.

In this sample, this clonotype turned up many times. The chain joins TRBV6-1 to TRBJ1-1, with D possibly TRBD1 on 5 matching bases. The CDR3 extends over 16 amino acids. V lost 6 bases to trimming and J lost 5 bases, with 22 bases between them. The germline V gene encodes CDR1 MNHNS and CDR2 SASEGT. DNA for the CDR3: TGTGCCAGCAGACAGTTTGCCCAGGGCGAAGGGACTGAAGCTTTCTTT. Residues: CASRQFAQGEGTEAFF.

This clonotype was found a few times. The chain couples TRBV7-2 to TRBJ2-1; 7 bases match TRBD1. Germline lookup yields CDR1 SGHTA and CDR2 FQGNSA. V was clipped by 4 bases and J by 3 bases; unmatched bases: 9. This CDR3 region has 16 residues. The CDR3 protein is CASSSQQGIGYNEQFF. The CDR3 DNA follows: TGTGCCAGCAGCTCCCAACAGGGGATTGGCTACAATGAGCAGTTCTTC.

This clonotype was picked up many times. The rearrangement joins TRBV28 to TRBJ2-3; D gene uncertain. V lost 3 bases and J lost 2, with 12 bases in between. The CDR3 loop spans 15 amino acids. CDR1 MDHEN and CDR2 SYDVKM come from the germline V gene. The CDR3 reads CASSFSGVFTDTQYF. The CDR3 bases are TGTGCCAGCAGTTTTAGTGGGGTGTTCACAGATACGCAGTATTTT. Together with reference TRBV28 and TRBJ2-3, the CDR3 gives the full variable domain: DVKVTQSSRYLVKRTGEKVFLECVQDMDHENMFWYRQDPGLGLRLIYFSYDVKMKEKGDIPEGYSVSREKKERFSLILESASTNQTSMYLCASSFSGVFTDTQYFGPGTRLTVL.